These 32 T cell receptor beta chains came from one sample sequenced in a study of brain T cells in children with intractable seizures. The assay was immunoSEQ multiplex PCR, and TCRdb's table has in-frame clones only and misses some. The profile covers hundreds of thousands of clones, with about 94% appearing a single time and 5.5% to 6% taken by the ten largest. The sample's time point: blood from clinic visit 5 months post-surgery; TSC patient then seizure free. Here the sequenced sample was peripheral blood, taken roughly 5 months after surgery. The origin of the receptors is a boy under two years old with tuberous sclerosis and intractable seizures.

The V call is TRBV28, the J call TRBJ1-6, with unresolved D. The CDR3 loop spans 13 amino acids. CDR1 and CDR2 (germline): MDHEN, SYDVKM. The V end was cut by 6 bases, the J end by 9 bases, with 12 bases between. The CDR3 region has the DNA TGTGCCAGCAGGGTCCACGGGATTTCACCCCTCCACTTT. Translating gives CASRVHGISPLHF.

The CDR3 DNA follows: TGTGCCAGCAGTGGCCGGGACGCCTACTACAATGAGCAGTTCTTC. Translation gives CASSGRDAYYNEQFF. The J gene is TRBJ2-1, the V gene TRBV25-1; the D gene could be TRBD1 or TRBD2 (5 bases each). The CDR3 runs 15 residues. Trimming removed 4 bases at V and 3 bases at J, with 13 bases between. Germline values: CDR1 MGHDK, CDR2 SYGVNS.

The chain links TRBV4-2 to TRBJ2-7; TRBD2 matches at 12 bases. V was clipped by 4 bases and J by 7 bases; unmatched bases: 5. CDR1 and CDR2 from the germline V gene are LGHNA and YNFKEQ. This CDR3 comprises 14 residues. Here the CDR3 reads CASSPAGTSGEQYF. The DNA for the CDR3 is TGTGCCAGCAGCCCGGCCGGGACTAGCGGGGAGCAGTACTTC.

The rearrangement joins TRBV27 to TRBJ1-1; maybe TRBD1 (6 bases). CDR3 size: 15 residues. The germline V gene encodes CDR1 MNHEY and CDR2 SMNVEV (reference sequence). Trimming took off 5 bases at V and 8 bases at J, with 21 bases between the two ends. The CDR3 region has the DNA TGTGCCAGCAGTCGAGCCTGGACAGTGCGGGGGGAAGCTTTCTTT. Protein sequence: CASSRAWTVRGEAFF.

The chain employs TRBV6-1 and TRBJ2-7; the D gene is possibly TRBD2 (6 bases). CDR3 size: 13 residues. CDR1 is MNHNS and CDR2 is SASEGT in the germline V gene. Between the trimmed V and J ends, which lost 3 bases and 2 bases, there was a span of 8 bases. CDR3 loop: CASSDSGAYEQYF. The DNA of the CDR3 is TGTGCCAGCAGTGATTCGGGGGCCTACGAGCAGTACTTC.

The gene calls are TRBV21-1 and TRBJ1-5; the table gives TRBD1 as D, unverified against the DNA. TRBV21-1 is a pseudogene segment. The CDR3 is made up of 16 amino acids. This chain's CDR3 is CAIQHVTTGFGQPQHF. The DNA of the CDR3 is TGTGCCATCCAACACGTCACTACAGGGTTTGGCCAGCCCCAGCATTTT.

The gene calls are TRBV12-3 or TRBV12-4 and TRBJ1-1; D ambiguous. The length of the CDR3 is 13 residues. V lost 5 bases to trimming and J lost 6 bases, with 13 bases between them. The CDR3 reads CASSPTTTAEAFF. The CDR3 coding sequence is TGTGCCAGCAGTCCCACGACCACGGCTGAAGCTTTCTTT.

The V call is TRBV14, the J call TRBJ2-3; D remains unclear. The germline V gene has CDR1 SGHDN and CDR2 FVKESK. V gave up 1 base and J gave up 8 bases, with 10 bases separating them. The CDR3 extends over 13 amino acids. In DNA form, the CDR3 reads TGTGCCAGCAGCCAAGTCTGGTCGGGTACGCAGTATTTT. Translating gives CASSQVWSGTQYF. The full variable domain, with the rest looked up from reference TRBV14 and TRBJ2-3, is EAGVTQFPSHSVIEKGQTVTLRCDPISGHDNLYWYRRVMGKEIKFLLHFVKESKQDESGMPNNRFLAERTGGTYSTLKVQPAELEDSGVYFCASSQVWSGTQYFGPGTRLTVL.

Written as DNA, the CDR3 is TGTGCCAGCAGACGTCAGACAGACAAACACCAAGAGACCCAGTACTTC. This gives the protein CASRRQTDKHQETQYF. The chain links TRBV5-4 to TRBJ2-5, with D maybe TRBD1 (5 bases). Germline V gives CDR1 SGHNT, CDR2 YYREEE (reference sequence). This CDR3 spans 16 amino acids. The germline V and J ends were trimmed by 5 bases and 0 bases, with 17 bases remaining between them. Variable domain in full (rest from reference TRBV5-4 and TRBJ2-5): ETGVTQSPTHLIKTRGQQVTLRCSSQSGHNTVSWYQQALGQGPQFIFQYYREEENGRGNFPPRFSGLQFPNYSSELNVNALELDDSALYLCASRRQTDKHQETQYFGPGTRLLVL.

The chain carries TRBV11-3 and TRBJ1-2; D is possibly TRBD1 (5 bases). The CDR3 has 14 residues. Trimming stripped 5 bases from V and 3 bases from J, with 13 bases between. Germline CDR1 reads SGHNT; CDR2 reads YENEEA. CDR3 nucleotides: TGTGCCAGCAGCATAGGGGAAGGTCACTATGGCTACACCTTC. Encoded protein: CASSIGEGHYGYTF. The full variable domain, rest sourced from reference TRBV11-3 and TRBJ1-2, is EAGVVQSPRYKIIEKKQPVAFWCNPISGHNTLYWYLQNLGQGPELLIRYENEEAVDDSQLPKDRFSAERLKGVDSTLKIQPAELGDSAVYLCASSIGEGHYGYTFGSGTRLTVV.

The chain links TRBV27 to TRBJ1-4; possibly TRBD1 for D (5 bases). This CDR3 region has 15 residues. CDR1 MNHEY and CDR2 SMNVEV come from the germline V gene (reference sequence). Trimming shortened V by 4 bases and J by 7 bases, and 16 bases separated the two germline ends. The CDR3, as DNA: TGTGCCAGCAGTTATAGGACACACGATTTTGAAAAACTGTTTTTT. It translates to CASSYRTHDFEKLFF.

The CDR3 sequence: CASRRTGVNYEQYF. The CDR3 coding sequence is TGTGCCAGCCGACGGACAGGGGTTAACTACGAGCAGTACTTC. The chain employs TRBV6-5 and TRBJ2-7; 9 positions match TRBD1. The CDR3 consists of 14 residues. Germline assignment: CDR1 MNHEY and CDR2 SVGAGI. V gave up 8 bases and J gave up 3 bases; unmatched junction bases: 8.

This clone showed up just once. This chain connects TRBV2 to TRBJ1-4; TRBD1 matches at 8 bases. Germline-derived CDR1 and CDR2 are SNHLY and FYNNEI. The CDR3 sequence is 15 residues long. Losses at the gene ends were 7 bases for V and 7 bases for J; bases not matched to a gene: 11. CDR3 sequence (DNA): TGTGCCAGCATTCCCCAGGGGGCGCTTAGTGAAAAACTGTTTTTT. It is translated as CASIPQGALSEKLFF.

The chain links TRBV6-1 to TRBJ2-2; D gene uncertain. The CDR3 contains 17 residues. With 0 bases removed from V and 1 base from J, the gap between germline ends came to 12 bases. Germline values: CDR1 MNHNS, CDR2 SASEGT. The CDR3 loop reads CASSEAPVAENTGELFF. DNA for the CDR3: TGTGCCAGCAGTGAAGCCCCGGTGGCAGAGAACACCGGGGAGCTGTTTTTT.

The chain links TRBV19 to TRBJ2-3; D might be TRBD2 (6 bases). The CDR3 has 14 residues. The germline V gene encodes CDR1 LNHDA and CDR2 SQIVND (reference sequence). V lost 6 bases and J lost 1, with 11 bases in between. In DNA, the CDR3 is TGTGCCAGTAGGTCAGGCGGGGGCACAGATACGCAGTATTTT. Amino acids: CASRSGGGTDTQYF.

The sample holds a few counts of this clone. The rearrangement links TRBV7-9 to TRBJ2-7; D gene uncertain. Trimming shortened V by 8 bases and J by 4 bases, and 9 bases separated the two germline ends. The CDR3 loop spans 11 amino acids. The germline CDR1 and CDR2 sequences are SEHNR and FQNEAQ (reference sequence). DNA of the CDR3: TGTGCCAGCGGATGGGGTTACGAGCAGTACTTC. Translated, it gives CASGWGYEQYF. Filled out from reference TRBV7-9 and TRBJ2-7, the complete variable domain reads DTGVSQNPRHKITKRGQNVTFRCDPISEHNRLYWYRQTLGQGPEFLTYFQNEAQLEKSRLLSDRFSAERPKGSFSTLEIQRTEQGDSAMYLCASGWGYEQYFGPGTRLTVT.

This chain's CDR3 is CASSHPGRGAYEQYF. CDR3 nucleotides: TGTGCCAGCAGTCACCCGGGGCGGGGGGCCTACGAGCAGTACTTC. This chain connects TRBV6-5 to TRBJ2-7; 8 bases align to TRBD2. This CDR3 comprises 15 residues. Germline V gene data show CDR1 as MNHEY and CDR2 as SVGAGI. J lost 2 bases, V lost 5 bases, and 8 bases had no gene match.

The rearrangement joins TRBV30 to TRBJ1-3, with unresolved D. Germline V lookup: CDR1 GTSNPN, CDR2 SVGIG (reference sequence). This CDR3 contains 13 residues. The V end was cut by 5 bases, the J end by 0 bases, with 8 bases between. CDR3 sequence reads: CAWVQGSGNTIYF. CDR3 DNA: TGTGCCTGGGTTCAAGGCTCTGGAAACACCATATATTTT.

The chain recombines TRBV29-1 with TRBJ1-5; D gene ambiguous. Trimming pared 4 bases from V and 3 bases from J, leaving 13 bases between. Germline V gives CDR1 SQVTM, CDR2 ANQGSEA. The CDR3 has 14 amino acids. Here the CDR3 DNA reads TGCAGCGTTGCGTTATCCGGAATCAATCAGCCCCAGCATTTT. This codes for CSVALSGINQPQHF.

The chain links TRBV7-9 to TRBJ1-2; TRBD1 agrees at 8 bases. The CDR3 sequence is 16 residues long. V gave up 4 bases and J gave up 6 bases; unmatched junction bases: 13. Germline CDR1 is SEHNR and CDR2 is FQNEAQ (reference sequence). CDR3 sequence: CASSSTADRDAHGYTF. CDR3 nucleotides: TGTGCCAGCAGCTCTACCGCGGACAGGGATGCCCATGGCTACACCTTC.

The gene calls are TRBV4-2 and TRBJ2-2; maybe TRBD2 (5 bases). The V end was cut by 0 bases, the J end by 1 base, with 9 bases between. CDR1 is LGHNA and CDR2 is YNFKEQ in the germline V gene. The CDR3 is made up of 16 amino acids. DNA for the CDR3: TGTGCCAGCAGCCAAGAGAAAGGGAGGAACACCGGGGAGCTGTTTTTT. It yields the protein CASSQEKGRNTGELFF.

The rearrangement joins TRBV9 to TRBJ2-2, with D perhaps matching TRBD1 (5 bases). CDR3 length equals 15 residues. CDR1 SGDLS and CDR2 YYNGEE come from the germline V gene. V gave up 0 bases and J gave up 8 bases, with 14 bases separating them. The CDR3 DNA is TGTGCCAGCAGCGTAGAGGACAATCTTATTGGGGAGCTGTTTTTT. This translates into CASSVEDNLIGELFF.

CDR3 sequence (DNA): TGTGCCTGGAGTGACCCCCGGAACCCCTTGTTCTACGAGCAGTACTTC. This gives the protein CAWSDPRNPLFYEQYF. The gene calls are TRBV30 and TRBJ2-7; D call uncertain. Germline CDR1 is GTSNPN and CDR2 is SVGIG (reference sequence). The V end was cut by 1 base, the J end by 3 bases, with 19 bases between. The CDR3 has 16 residues. The full variable domain, its missing parts supplied by reference TRBV30 and TRBJ2-7, is SQTIHQWPATLVQPVGSPLSLECTVEGTSNPNLYWYRQAAGRGLQLLFYSVGIGQISSEVPQNLSASRPQDRQFILSSKKLLLSDSGFYLCAWSDPRNPLFYEQYFGPGTRLTVT.

This clone has only a few counts. This chain uses TRBV3-1 (or the pseudogene TRBV3-2) with TRBJ1-1, with unresolved D. Germline loops: CDR1 LGHDT, CDR2 YNNKEL (reference sequence). This CDR3 has 14 amino acids. V shed 5 bases and J shed 0 bases, with 10 bases lying between them. CDR3 nucleotide sequence: TGTGCCAGCAGCTCGAACGAACTGAACACTGAAGCTTTCTTT. It codes for CASSSNELNTEAFF.

The chain carries TRBV4-1 and TRBJ2-3; 8 bases fit TRBD2. Germline assignment: CDR1 MGHRA and CDR2 YSYEKL. V shed 0 bases and J 4 bases; nucleotides not matched to a gene: 9. The CDR3 loop spans 17 amino acids. CDR3 in DNA: TGCGCCAGCAGCCAAGAGCGTTTGACGGGGGGGGCAGATACGCAGTATTTT. It translates to CASSQERLTGGADTQYF.

V usage is TRBV7-2 and J usage is TRBJ2-7; 14 bases agree with TRBD2. J lost 1 base, V lost 0 bases, and 5 bases had no gene match. In germline, CDR1 is SGHTA, CDR2 FQGNSA. CDR3 size: 18 residues. The DNA of the CDR3 is TGTGCCAGCAGCTTAGCTGGGACTAGCGGGAGTCCTTCCTACGAGCAGTACTTC. Translating gives CASSLAGTSGSPSYEQYF. Supplemented by reference TRBV7-2 and TRBJ2-7, the full variable domain reads GAGVSQSPSNKVTEKGKDVELRCDPISGHTALYWYRQSLGQGLEFLIYFQGNSAPDKSGLPSDRFSAERTGGSVSTLTIQRTQQEDSAVYLCASSLAGTSGSPSYEQYFGPGTRLTVT.

This chain uses TRBV25-1 with TRBJ1-3; D not certain. The CDR3 is 11 amino acids. The germline CDR1 and CDR2 sequences are MGHDK and SYGVNS. V shed 4 bases and J shed 3 bases, with 1 base lying between them. CDR3 sequence reads: CASSVGNTIYF. DNA for the CDR3: TGTGCCAGCAGTGTTGGAAACACCATATATTTT.

This clone has just a few counts. The rearrangement uses TRBV5-6 and TRBJ2-1; D is undetermined. The CDR3 covers 13 residues. Trimming stripped 4 bases from V and 6 bases from J, with 11 bases between. Germline CDR1 and CDR2: SGHDT and YYEEEE. CDR3 in amino acids: CASSLDISNEQFF. CDR3 bases: TGTGCCAGCAGCCTCGACATTTCCAATGAGCAGTTCTTC.

The chain joins TRBV23-1 to TRBJ2-1, with D maybe TRBD1 (6 bases). TRBV23-1 is an open reading frame, and its role is uncertain. Trimming took off 0 bases at V and 0 bases at J, with 18 bases between the two ends. The CDR3 totals 19 residues. CDR3 in amino acids: CASSQSYRELTSSYNEQFF. The CDR3 coding sequence is TGCGCCAGCAGTCAATCTTACAGGGAGCTGACCAGCTCCTACAATGAGCAGTTCTTC.

Details on this clone: The sample contains more than one DNA sequence encoding this CDR3. The genes are TRBV2 and TRBJ1-5, with D uncertain. Looked up from germline, CDR1 is SNHLY and CDR2 is FYNNEI. V lost 3 bases and J 4 bases, leaving 4 bases between the germline ends. The CDR3 runs 12 residues. The CDR3 spells CASSDSNQPQHF. In DNA form, the CDR3 reads TGTGCCAGCAGTGACAGTAATCAGCCCCAGCATTTT.

This clone has only a few counts. The rearrangement links TRBV7-2 to TRBJ2-2; D is possibly TRBD2 (5 bases). CDR3 length equals 15 residues. Trimming took off 5 bases at V and 6 bases at J, with 16 bases between the two ends. The V gene's germline CDR1 is SGHTA and CDR2 FQGNSA. In DNA, the CDR3 is TGTGCCAGCAGCCCCCGACTAACGTCGTCCGGGGAGCTGTTTTTT. It is translated as CASSPRLTSSGELFF.

The DNA for the CDR3 is TGTGCCAGCTCACCGGCTGAGGCCTCGGAGCCCCAGCATTTT. This translates into CASSPAEASEPQHF. The chain recombines TRBV18 with TRBJ1-5, with D hard to call. Germline loops: CDR1 KGHSH, CDR2 LQKENI. CDR3 size: 14 residues. Trimming pared 3 bases from V and 8 bases from J, leaving 14 bases between.